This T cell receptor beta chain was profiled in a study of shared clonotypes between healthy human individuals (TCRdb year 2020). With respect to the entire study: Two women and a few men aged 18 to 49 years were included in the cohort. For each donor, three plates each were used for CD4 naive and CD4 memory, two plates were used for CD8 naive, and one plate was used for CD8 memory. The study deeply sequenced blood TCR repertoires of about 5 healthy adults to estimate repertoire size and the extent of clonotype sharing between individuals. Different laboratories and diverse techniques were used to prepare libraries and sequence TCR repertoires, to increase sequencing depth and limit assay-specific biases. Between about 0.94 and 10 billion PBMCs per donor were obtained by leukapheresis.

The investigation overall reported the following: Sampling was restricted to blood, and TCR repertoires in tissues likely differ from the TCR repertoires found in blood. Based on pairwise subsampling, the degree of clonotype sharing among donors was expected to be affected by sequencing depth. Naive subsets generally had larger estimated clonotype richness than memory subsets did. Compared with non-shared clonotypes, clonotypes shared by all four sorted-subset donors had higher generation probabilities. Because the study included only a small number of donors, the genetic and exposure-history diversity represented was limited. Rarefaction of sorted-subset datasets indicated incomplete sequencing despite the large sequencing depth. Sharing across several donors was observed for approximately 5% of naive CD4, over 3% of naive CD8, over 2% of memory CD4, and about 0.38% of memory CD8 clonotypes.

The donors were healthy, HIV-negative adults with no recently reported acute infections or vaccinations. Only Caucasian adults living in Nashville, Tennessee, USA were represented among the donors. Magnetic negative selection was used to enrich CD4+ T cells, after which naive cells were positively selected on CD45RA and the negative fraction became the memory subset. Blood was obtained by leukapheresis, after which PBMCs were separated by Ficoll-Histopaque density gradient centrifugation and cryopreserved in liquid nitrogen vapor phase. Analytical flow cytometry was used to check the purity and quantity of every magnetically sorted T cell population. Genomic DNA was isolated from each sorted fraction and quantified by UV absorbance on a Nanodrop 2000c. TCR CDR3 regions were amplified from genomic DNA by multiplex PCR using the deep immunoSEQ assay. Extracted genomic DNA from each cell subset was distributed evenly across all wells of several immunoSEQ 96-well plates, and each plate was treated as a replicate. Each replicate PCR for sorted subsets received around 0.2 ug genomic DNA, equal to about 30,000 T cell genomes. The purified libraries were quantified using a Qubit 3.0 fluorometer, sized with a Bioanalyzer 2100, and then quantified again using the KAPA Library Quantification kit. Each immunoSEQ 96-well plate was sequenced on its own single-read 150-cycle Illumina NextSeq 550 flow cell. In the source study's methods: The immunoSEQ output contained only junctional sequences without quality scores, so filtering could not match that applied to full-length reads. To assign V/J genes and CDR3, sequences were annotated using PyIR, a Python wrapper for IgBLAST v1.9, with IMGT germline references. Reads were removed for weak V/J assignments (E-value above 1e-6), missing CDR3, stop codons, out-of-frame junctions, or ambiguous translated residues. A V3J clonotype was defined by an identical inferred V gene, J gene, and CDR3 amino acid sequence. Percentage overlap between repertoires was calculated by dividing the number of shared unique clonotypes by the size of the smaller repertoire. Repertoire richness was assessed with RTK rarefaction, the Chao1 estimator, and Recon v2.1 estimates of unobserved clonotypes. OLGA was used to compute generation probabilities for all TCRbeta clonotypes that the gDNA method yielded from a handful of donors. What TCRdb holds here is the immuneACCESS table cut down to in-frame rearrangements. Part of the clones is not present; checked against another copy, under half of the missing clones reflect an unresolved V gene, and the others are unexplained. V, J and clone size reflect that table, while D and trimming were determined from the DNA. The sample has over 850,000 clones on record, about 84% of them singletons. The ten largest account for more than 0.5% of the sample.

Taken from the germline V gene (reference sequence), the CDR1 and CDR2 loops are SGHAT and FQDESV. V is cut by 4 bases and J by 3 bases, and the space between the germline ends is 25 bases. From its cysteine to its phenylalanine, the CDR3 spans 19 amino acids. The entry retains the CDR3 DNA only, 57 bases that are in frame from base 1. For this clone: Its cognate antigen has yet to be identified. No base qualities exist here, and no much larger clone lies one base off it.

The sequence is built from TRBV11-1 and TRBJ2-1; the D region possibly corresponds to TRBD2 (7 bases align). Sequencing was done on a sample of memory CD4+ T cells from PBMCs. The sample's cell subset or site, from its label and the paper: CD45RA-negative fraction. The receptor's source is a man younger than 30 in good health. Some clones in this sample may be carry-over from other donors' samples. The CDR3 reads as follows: CASSSRGGVGGPRYNEQFF. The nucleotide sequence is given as TGTGCCAGCAGCTCACGAGGTGGTGTGGGGGGGCCCCGCTACAATGAGCAGTTCTTC. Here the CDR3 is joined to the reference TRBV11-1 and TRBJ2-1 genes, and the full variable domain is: EAEVAQSPRYKITEKSQAVAFWCDPISGHATLYWYRQILGQGPELLVQFQDESVVDDSQLPKDRFSAERLKGVDSTLKIQPAELGDSAMYLCASSSRGGVGGPRYNEQFFGPGTRLTVL.